This T cell receptor beta chain stems from a study of blood T cell repertoires in COVID-19. Study details: Italy, Spain and the United States were the sources of the convalescent and acute COVID-19 samples. T cells, B-cell-depleted T cells, or PBMCs provided the cDNA or gDNA that served as material.

Under the authors' procedure: Amplified reference gene primers provided the basis for estimating nucleated cell counts. The repertoire was sequenced with immunoSEQ multiplex PCR; TCRdb's copy has only in-frame clones and lacks some. D and trimming come from the DNA, and the V and J calls and clone size come from that table. The sample consists of more than 100,000 clones, 80% of them appearing once. The CDR3 length is 15 residues. J lost 4 bases, V lost 6 bases, and 11 bases had no gene match. From germline, CDR1 is MNHEY and CDR2 SMNVEV (reference sequence). The chain links TRBV27 to TRBJ1-1, with 7 bases fitting TRBD1. This clonotype was obtained from a man in his fifties or sixties with active or convalescent COVID-19. Sequenced sample: peripheral blood. In DNA form, the CDR3 reads TGTGCCAGCAGCGCACAGGGGAGGCTTACCACTGAAGCTTTCTTT. Encoded protein: CASSAQGRLTTEAFF.